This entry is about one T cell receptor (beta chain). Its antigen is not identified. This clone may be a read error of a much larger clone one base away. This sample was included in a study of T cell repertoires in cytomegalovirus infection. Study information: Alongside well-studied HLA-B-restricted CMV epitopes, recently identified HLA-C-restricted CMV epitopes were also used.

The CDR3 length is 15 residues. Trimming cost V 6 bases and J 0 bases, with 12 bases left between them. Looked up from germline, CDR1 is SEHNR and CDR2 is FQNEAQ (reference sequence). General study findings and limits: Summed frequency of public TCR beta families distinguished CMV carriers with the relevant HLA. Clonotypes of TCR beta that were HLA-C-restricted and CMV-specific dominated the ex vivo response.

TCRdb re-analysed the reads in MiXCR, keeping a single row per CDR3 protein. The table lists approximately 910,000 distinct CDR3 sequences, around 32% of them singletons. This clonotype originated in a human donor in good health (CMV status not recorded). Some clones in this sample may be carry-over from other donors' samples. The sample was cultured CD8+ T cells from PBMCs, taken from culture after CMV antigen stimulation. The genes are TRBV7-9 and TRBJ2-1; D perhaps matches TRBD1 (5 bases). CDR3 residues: CASRYQDNSYNEQFF. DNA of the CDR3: TGTGCCAGCAGGTACCAGGACAACTCCTACAATGAGCAGTTCTTC.